This is a list of T cell receptor beta chains from one sample in a study of blood T cell repertoires in COVID-19. Sequenced by immunoSEQ multiplex PCR; TCRdb stores in-frame clones only, minus some. The profile shows 180,000 or so clones, 65% to 90% of them singletons. Sequencing was done on a sample of peripheral blood. Source of these receptors: a man aged 55 to 70 with acute or convalescent COVID-19. Each CDR3 is given with its conserved first and last residue. The D gene is left open where the match is weak.

TRBD2,TRBV4-1,18,TRBJ2-3,CASSQGGHVSGSTDTQYF
TRBD2,TRBV28,16,TRBJ2-7,CASSMPLGLADREQYF
TRBD2,TRBV19,18,TRBJ2-7,CASTQYAASGESSYEQYF
.,TRBV3-1/TRBV3-2,16,TRBJ1-1,CASSPRPRGSNTEAFF
.,TRBV4-1,18,TRBJ1-6,CASSHPDRLRSYNSPLHF
TRBD1,TRBV27,19,TRBJ1-6,CASSPSLGQGLSYNSPLHF
.,TRBV25-1,13,TRBJ2-3,CASSPFLPDTQYF
TRBD2,TRBV19,18,TRBJ2-1,CASRRAVAGDPASREQFF
.,TRBV7-6,15,TRBJ2-2,CASSRGAGAAGELFF
TRBD1,TRBV5-1,14,TRBJ2-1,CASGTGGTYNEQFF
TRBD2,TRBV3-1/TRBV3-2,22,TRBJ2-1,CASSQERMRDRVTSGRLGEQFF
.,TRBV11-3,16,TRBJ2-1,CASSLEWSQSYNEQFF
.,TRBV6-2/TRBV6-3,15,TRBJ1-1,CASSTPTGRNTEAFF
TRBD1,TRBV6-6,14,TRBJ1-5,CASIRTGFDQPQHF
TRBD1,TRBV2,19,TRBJ2-3,CASSPGDRGVYFSTDTQYF
.,TRBV7-9,13,TRBJ2-5,CASTPRQAETQYF
.,TRBV2,15,TRBJ1-3,CASSSEGGRGNTIYF
.,TRBV11-2,14,TRBJ2-3,CASSFDPRGDTQYF
TRBD2,TRBV15,19,TRBJ2-1,CATSTRLAGGPKPPDEQFF
TRBD1,TRBV29-1,16,TRBJ1-2,CSVRDRGVLGPNGYTF
.,TRBV3-1/TRBV3-2,12,TRBJ1-1,CASSRRNTEAFF
TRBD2,TRBV11-2,14,TRBJ2-5,CASSPGSGRETQYF
.,TRBV5-1,14,TRBJ2-1,CASSSGDSYNEQFF
TRBD2,TRBV28,14,TRBJ2-3,CASSFLAGTDTQYF
TRBD1,TRBV5-1,15,TRBJ1-4,CASSPTTGDWEKLFF
TRBD1,TRBV5-1,14,TRBJ2-3,CASSPGQSKDTQYF
TRBD1,TRBV19,15,TRBJ1-5,CASSFNRDRIQPQHF
.,TRBV18,15,TRBJ1-4,CASSPPGHKNEKLFF
.,TRBV4-1,14,TRBJ1-2,CASSYGRADYGYTF
TRBD1,TRBV30,13,TRBJ1-2,CAWSGQGVRGYTF
.,TRBV28,16,TRBJ1-1,CASSLVAGSGNTEAFF
.,TRBV28,18,TRBJ1-2,CASSPFSPRLNLDYGYTF
.,TRBV9,16,TRBJ1-1,CASSVAPQIRNTEAFF
.,TRBV11-2,14,TRBJ2-7,CASSLAGGLDEQYF
.,TRBV11-1,12,TRBJ1-1,CASSHRDTEAFF
.,TRBV9,14,TRBJ1-5,CASSGGGGNQPQHF
.,TRBV5-1,15,TRBJ1-4,CASSPLRNAGEKLFF
.,TRBV29-1,12,TRBJ1-1,CSVGGLNTEAFF
TRBD1,TRBV6-6,16,TRBJ2-7,CASTKRTGGDFYEQYF
TRBD2,TRBV2,16,TRBJ2-2,CASSLKVAGGTGELFF
TRBD1,TRBV2,15,TRBJ1-4,CASSALTGLNEKLFF
.,TRBV27,18,TRBJ1-5,CASSLFYRPTDSNQPQHF
.,TRBV30,14,TRBJ2-1,CAWSVLSSYNEQFF
TRBD2,TRBV10-3,17,TRBJ2-7,CAISDRGAGGASAEQYF
TRBD1,TRBV6-5,14,TRBJ2-7,CASSFGQGSYEQYF
TRBD1,TRBV28,13,TRBJ1-2,CASRDDRGGGYTF